The T cell receptor (beta chain) under discussion was sequenced for a study of blood T cell repertoires in COVID-19. On the study more broadly: Sample material is recorded as cDNA or gDNA derived from T cells, B-cell-depleted T cells, or PBMCs.

The table came from immunoSEQ multiplex PCR; TCRdb's copy has only in-frame clones and leaves some out. Among 80,000 to 100,000 clones listed, nearly 95% were seen once. There are 15 residues in the CDR3. CDR1 and CDR2 from the germline V gene are LGHDT and YNNKEL (reference sequence). The V segment lost 1 base and the J segment 3 bases; nucleotides outside the gene matches: 6. The receptor's source is a human donor with active COVID-19. The donor label of this sample is uncertain. The chain combines TRBV3-1 (or the pseudogene TRBV3-2) with TRBJ2-7, with 7 bases matching TRBD2. Sequenced sample: peripheral blood. The CDR3 region is CASSQGPGLGYEQYF. The CDR3 nucleotides are TGTGCCAGCAGCCAAGGCCCAGGACTAGGCTACGAGCAGTACTTC.